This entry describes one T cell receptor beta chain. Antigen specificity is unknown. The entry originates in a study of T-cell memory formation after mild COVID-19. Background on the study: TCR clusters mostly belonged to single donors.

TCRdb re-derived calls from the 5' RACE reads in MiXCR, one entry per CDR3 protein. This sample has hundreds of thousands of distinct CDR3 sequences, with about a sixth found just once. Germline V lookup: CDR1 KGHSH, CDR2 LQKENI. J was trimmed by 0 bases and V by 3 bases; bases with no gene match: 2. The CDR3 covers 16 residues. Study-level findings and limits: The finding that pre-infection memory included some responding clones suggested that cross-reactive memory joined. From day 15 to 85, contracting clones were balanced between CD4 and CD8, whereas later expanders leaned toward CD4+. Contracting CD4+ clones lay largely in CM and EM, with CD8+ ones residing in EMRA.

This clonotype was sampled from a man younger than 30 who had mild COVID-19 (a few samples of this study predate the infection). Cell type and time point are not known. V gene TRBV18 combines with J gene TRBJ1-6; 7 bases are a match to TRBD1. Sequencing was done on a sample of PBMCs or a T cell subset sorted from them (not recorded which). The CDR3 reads CASSPTGSSYNSPLHF. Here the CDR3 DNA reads TGTGCCAGCTCACCGACAGGGAGCTCCTATAATTCACCCCTCCACTTT.